A selection of T cell receptor beta chains follows, all from one sample in a study of shared clonotypes between healthy human individuals. The table came from immunoSEQ multiplex PCR; TCRdb's copy has only in-frame clones and leaves some out. The table includes more than 2 million clones, around 95% detected once. Material for sequencing was naive CD4+ T cells sorted from blood. Every receptor here comes from a man younger than 35 in good health. Both conserved end residues are part of each CDR3. D genes are given only for firm matches. Not every row has a clone size; where given, it reads once, few, many or a size class.

D gene,V gene,CDR3 length,J gene,clone size,CDR3 protein,CDR3 DNA
.,TRBV5-1,16,TRBJ1-6,.,CASSPEPGGYNSPLHF,TGCGCCAGCAGCCCCGAGCCGGGTGGCTATAATTCACCCCTCCACTTT
TRBD2,TRBV5-8,15,TRBJ2-1,.,CASSFGGSSYNEQFF,TGTGCCAGCAGCTTTGGCGGGAGCTCCTACAATGAGCAGTTCTTC
.,TRBV9,16,TRBJ1-1,.,CASSVVAGLLNTEAFF,TGTGCCAGCAGCGTAGTGGCAGGGCTTTTGAACACTGAAGCTTTCTTT
.,TRBV5-1,14,TRBJ2-5,once,CASERGTVQERQYF,TGCGCCAGCGAGCGGGGGACAGTACAAGAGAGGCAGTACTTC
TRBD2,TRBV6-7,16,TRBJ2-7,.,CASTPGLAGGSYEQYF,TGTGCCAGCACCCCCGGACTAGCGGGGGGATCCTACGAGCAGTACTTC
.,TRBV5-1,14,TRBJ1-2,.,CASSLDKAGYGYTF,TGCGCCAGCAGCCTTGACAAGGCAGGTTATGGCTACACCTTC
.,TRBV2,12,TRBJ2-1,.,CASSEGGNEQFF,TGTGCCAGCAGTGAAGGGGGCAATGAGCAGTTCTTC
.,TRBV10-2,13,TRBJ1-5,.,CASRRNSNQPQHF,TGCGCCAGCCGGAGAAATAGCAATCAGCCCCAGCATTTT
TRBD2,TRBV5-1,18,TRBJ2-3,.,CASSWSGTSGLSTDTQYF,TGCGCCAGCAGCTGGTCCGGGACTAGCGGGCTCAGCACAGATACGCAGTATTTT
.,TRBV28,20,TRBJ1-6,.,CASSLLAAIPGSSYNSPLHF,TGTGCCAGCAGTTTACTTGCGGCCATCCCGGGAAGCTCCTATAATTCACCCCTCCACTTT
.,TRBV30,16,TRBJ2-1,.,CAWRGGGAVPYNEQFF,TGTGCCTGGAGGGGGGGTGGAGCGGTTCCTTACAATGAGCAGTTCTTC
.,TRBV5-1,14,TRBJ2-5,.,CASSLTGQGETQYF,TGCGCCAGCAGCTTAACAGGGCAAGGGGAGACCCAGTACTTC
TRBD2,TRBV12-5,17,TRBJ2-3,.,CASGPPLAGAGTDTQYF,TGTGCTAGTGGTCCGCCCCTAGCGGGAGCTGGCACAGATACGCAGTATTTT
TRBD2,TRBV18,20,TRBJ2-3,.,CASSPLGVTGGSPWPDTQYF,TGTGCCAGCTCACCATTAGGGGTAACGGGAGGCTCCCCATGGCCGGATACGCAGTATTTT
.,TRBV6-5,12,TRBJ1-2,.,CASSLDRHGYTF,TGTGCCAGCAGCCTAGACAGGCATGGCTACACCTTC
.,TRBV5-1,14,TRBJ1-1,.,CASSLVAGNTEAFF,TGCGCCAGCAGCTTGGTTGCAGGGAACACTGAAGCTTTCTTT
.,TRBV19,14,TRBJ1-2,.,CASRATGRNYGYTF,TGTGCCAGTAGAGCAACAGGGCGGAACTATGGCTACACCTTC
.,TRBV6-5,12,TRBJ2-5,.,CASSDPGWTQYF,TGTGCCAGCAGTGACCCGGGATGGACCCAGTACTTC
.,TRBV6-1,14,TRBJ2-5,.,CASSESGGRKTQYF,TGTGCCAGCAGTGAGTCTGGGGGCCGGAAGACCCAGTACTTC
.,TRBV27,16,TRBJ1-2,few,CASSLSEAWVTDGYTF,TGTGCCAGCAGTTTATCGGAAGCTTGGGTTACTGATGGCTACACCTTC
.,TRBV19,15,TRBJ1-4,.,CASSSGWQANEKLFF,TGTGCCAGTTCATCCGGGTGGCAGGCTAATGAAAAACTGTTTTTT
.,TRBV28,14,TRBJ1-2,.,CASRPPGLNYGYTF,TGTGCCAGCAGACCTCCGGGACTCAACTATGGCTACACCTTC
.,TRBV6-5,12,TRBJ2-2,.,CASSRDRRELFF,TGTGCCAGCAGCCGGGATAGAAGGGAGCTGTTTTTT
.,TRBV2,13,TRBJ2-5,.,CASSGQRQETQYF,TGTGCCAGCAGTGGACAGCGTCAAGAGACCCAGTACTTC
.,TRBV12-5,13,TRBJ2-6,.,CASRISGANVLTF,TGTGCTAGTAGGATTTCTGGGGCCAACGTCCTGACTTTC
.,TRBV28,13,TRBJ1-2,.,CASSLGTHGSYTF,TGTGCCAGCAGTTTAGGAACACATGGTTCCTACACCTTC
.,TRBV19,14,TRBJ1-6,.,CASSNTGGNSPLHF,TGTGCCAGTAGTAATACAGGAGGCAATTCACCCCTCCACTTT
.,TRBV6-6,14,TRBJ1-2,.,CASTRFEGYYGYTF,TGTGCCAGCACCCGGTTTGAGGGGTACTATGGCTACACCTTC